A selection of T cell receptor beta chains follows, all from one sample in a study of T cell responses to AZD1222 COVID-19 vaccine. The table came from immunoSEQ multiplex PCR; TCRdb's copy has only in-frame clones and leaves some out. In the table there are under 80,000 clones, approximately 81% of which are singletons. The sample consisted of peripheral blood, taken on day 0 of AZD1222 vaccination. The receptors were sampled from an adult in good health. Each CDR3 is given with its conserved first and last residue. A D gene is named only where the DNA matches it firmly. Where a row states a size, it is once, few, many or the class of an expanded clone; other rows omit it.

- TRBJ1-2 TRBD1 TRBV4-3 TGCGCCAGCAGCCAAGGACAGGGTACGGACTATGGCTACACCTTC CASSQGQGTDYGYTF
once TRBJ1-1 - TRBV7-8 TGTGCCAGCAGCTTAGGATACACTGAAGCTTTCTTT CASSLGYTEAFF
- TRBJ1-1 - TRBV7-2 TGTGCCAGCAGCTTAAACCCCCCGGGTTTGAACACTGAAGCTTTCTTT CASSLNPPGLNTEAFF
- TRBJ1-4 TRBD1 TRBV15 TGTGCCACCAGCAGAGTGGACAGGGTCGGCGAAAAACTGTTTTTT CATSRVDRVGEKLFF
- TRBJ2-5 - TRBV27 TGTGCCAGCAGCCGAGGACTCCCACAAGAGACCCAGTACTTC CASSRGLPQETQYF
- TRBJ2-1 TRBD2 TRBV30 TGTGCCTGGAGTGTAATGCGGACTAGCGGGGTCAATGAGCAGTTCTTC CAWSVMRTSGVNEQFF
- TRBJ2-2 - TRBV25-1 TGTGCCAGCAGTCTGGGGGATTGGACCGGGGAGCTGTTTTTT CASSLGDWTGELFF
- TRBJ1-2 - TRBV14 TGTGCCAGCAGCCCCCTTGCGGCGGGGTTTTATGGCTACACCTTC CASSPLAAGFYGYTF
- TRBJ1-1 - TRBV5-1 TGCGCCAGCAGCTTGGAAATCGACACTGAAGCTTTCTTT CASSLEIDTEAFF
- TRBJ1-2 - TRBV10-3 TGTGCCATCAGTGAGTCTACAGGAGGCTACACCTTC CAISESTGGYTF
- TRBJ2-1 TRBD2 TRBV5-1 TGCGCCAGCAGCCAAAAGCGGGGAGGGAACAATGAGCAGTTCTTC CASSQKRGGNNEQFF
- TRBJ1-4 TRBD1 TRBV27 TGTGCCAGCAGTTTAAGAGGGGACAGGGGAGGTGAAAAACTGTTTTTT CASSLRGDRGGEKLFF
- TRBJ2-6 - TRBV7-9 TGTGCCAGCAGCGGAACAGGTTTGGGGGCCAACGTCCTGACTTTC CASSGTGLGANVLTF
- TRBJ1-5 TRBD1 TRBV4-3 TGCGCCAGCAGCCACTCGCCCCGACAGGGGAATCAGCCCCAGCATTTT CASSHSPRQGNQPQHF
- TRBJ1-5 - TRBV30 TGTGCCTGTGACCGAATCAATCAGCCCCAGCATTTT CACDRINQPQHF
- TRBJ2-2 - TRBV10-3 TGTGCCATCGGTGCCGGGTTTGACACCGGGGAGCTGTTTTTT CAIGAGFDTGELFF
once TRBJ1-3 - TRBV7-7 TGTGCCAGCAGCTTAGGGTCGGGAAACACCATATATTTT CASSLGSGNTIYF
few TRBJ1-1 - TRBV11-2 TGTGCCAGCAGCCAACAGGGGAACACTGAAGCTTTCTTT CASSQQGNTEAFF
- TRBJ2-5 - TRBV28 TGTGCCAGCAGCCCCATGGGGGGGACCCAGTACTTC CASSPMGGTQYF
- TRBJ2-7 TRBD1 TRBV6-2/TRBV6-3 TGTGCCAGCAGTTACGGGACAGGGTTCTACGAGCAGTACTTC CASSYGTGFYEQYF
- TRBJ1-2 TRBD1 TRBV29-1 TGCAGCGTCCTCCAAGGACAGGGTTCTGGCTACACCTTC CSVLQGQGSGYTF
- TRBJ2-5 - TRBV20-1 TGCAGTGCCCACAGCGTTCGGACCCAGTACTTC CSAHSVRTQYF
- TRBJ1-2 - TRBV4-1 TGCGCCAGCAGCTTGAATCCCGGGGACCAGGGGTGGAGCTATGGCTACACCTTC CASSLNPGDQGWSYGYTF
- TRBJ1-3 - TRBV19 TGTGCCAGTAGTATAGGGTCCGAGACTGGAAACACCATATATTTT CASSIGSETGNTIYF
- TRBJ2-7 TRBD1 TRBV5-6 TGTGCCAGCAGCTTGGGGGACAGGCGTTATTACGAGCAGTACTTC CASSLGDRRYYEQYF
- TRBJ1-2 - TRBV19 TGTGCCAGCACCCACCCACTGACTGGTGGCTACACCTTC CASTHPLTGGYTF
few TRBJ1-1 - TRBV29-1 TGCAGCGTTGGAGGGGTGGCTGAAGCTTTCTTT CSVGGVAEAFF
- TRBJ2-1 TRBD2 TRBV7-2 TGTGCCAGCAGCCCGTCCGGGACTAACGGGGGCAATGAGCAGTTCTTC CASSPSGTNGGNEQFF
- TRBJ1-1 TRBD1 TRBV19 TGTGCCAGTAGTCCGGGACAGGAAGCTTTCTTT CASSPGQEAFF
- TRBJ2-7 - TRBV11-2 TGTGCCAGCAGCCCCGGTGGTAGCGGAGCCTACGAGCAGTACTTC CASSPGGSGAYEQYF
- TRBJ1-1 - TRBV7-9 TGTGCCAGCAGCTTACGATCAGCGCCCATGAACACTGAAGCTTTCTTT CASSLRSAPMNTEAFF
once TRBJ2-1 TRBD2 TRBV11-2 TGTGCCAGCAGCTTAGTAGCGGGCCGGGGGTTCTTC CASSLVAGRGFF
once TRBJ2-7 - TRBV21-1 TGTGCCAGCAGCCATACAGGGAACGAGCAGTACTTC CASSHTGNEQYF
- TRBJ1-4 - TRBV18 TGTGCCAGCTCACCACGACAGTCGAATGAAAAACTGTTTTTT CASSPRQSNEKLFF
- TRBJ1-1 - TRBV4-3 TGCGCCAGCAGCCAAGTAGGCGAGAACACTGAAGCTTTCTTT CASSQVGENTEAFF
- TRBJ2-1 - TRBV6-5 TGTGCCAGCAGGCCCCGGACAGACCTTTACAATGAGCAGTTCTTC CASRPRTDLYNEQFF
- TRBJ2-7 - TRBV6-2/TRBV6-3 TGTGCCAGCAGTTACTCCACTTCCGAGCAGTACTTC CASSYSTSEQYF
- TRBJ1-2 - TRBV7-9 TGTGCCAGCAGCTTGGGTGGACAGCATAACTATGGCTACACCTTC CASSLGGQHNYGYTF
few TRBJ1-1 TRBD1 TRBV7-3 TGTGCCAGCAGCACGACAGGGGGCGTGAACACTGAAGCTTTCTTT CASSTTGGVNTEAFF
- TRBJ1-1 - TRBV12-3/TRBV12-4 TGTGCCAGCCAACCGGGACTTCGGGGTGAAGCTTTCTTT CASQPGLRGEAFF
- TRBJ2-1 - TRBV5-6 TGTGCCAGCAGCAATTTAGACGAGGGCTCCTACAATGAGCAGTTCTTC CASSNLDEGSYNEQFF
- TRBJ1-1 - TRBV7-9 TGTGCCATAAGTTGGGGGGACACTGAAGCTTTCTTT CAISWGDTEAFF